The clone carrying this T cell receptor beta chain was seen repeatedly, ten times or more. Germline-derived CDR1 and CDR2 are SGHRS and YFSETQ. This CDR3 spans 16 amino acids. Trimming took 4 bases from V and 4 from J; bases not matched to a gene: 10. This specimen belongs to a study of T-cell memory formation after mild COVID-19. TCRdb processed the 5' RACE reads anew with MiXCR; each CDR3 protein has one entry. Of 120,000 to 150,000 distinct CDR3 sequences listed, about 5.7% are singletons. The sample taken for sequencing was PBMCs or a T cell subset sorted from them (not recorded which). This clonotype was sampled from an adult woman who had mild COVID-19 (a few samples of this study predate the infection). Cell type and time point are not known. V is TRBV5-1 and J is TRBJ2-5; TRBD2 matches at 10 bases. The CDR3 bases are TGCGCCAGCAGCGCTAGAGCGGGGGGGCCGGGAGAGACCCAGTACTTC. Translated: CASSARAGGPGETQYF.